Listed below are T cell receptor beta chains from one sample, sequenced in a study of T-cell memory formation after mild COVID-19. Each CDR3 protein is one row after TCRdb ran MiXCR on the 5' RACE reads. The sample holds 140,000 to 150,000 distinct CDR3 sequences, about 23% seen once. The specimen sequenced was PBMCs or a T cell subset sorted from them (not recorded which). Source of these receptors: an adult woman who had mild COVID-19 (a few samples of this study predate the infection). Cell type and time point are not known. Both conserved end residues are part of each CDR3. The order of the fields is J gene, clone size, D gene, V gene, CDR3 DNA, CDR3 protein. The D gene is left open where the match is weak. Some rows have no size entry. The others give once, few or many, or a class for an expanded clone.

TRBJ2-7,-,-,TRBV12-3/TRBV12-4,TGTGCCAGCAGTCTCGGGACTGGGGACGAGAAGTACTTC,CASSLGTGDEKYF
TRBJ2-2,-,-,TRBV27,TGTGCCAGCAGTTTATTGGAGGGAACCGGGGAGCTGTTTTTT,CASSLLEGTGELFF
TRBJ2-5,few,-,TRBV7-6,TGTGCCAGCAGCTTATCTAGAGGGCAAGAGACCCAGTACTTC,CASSLSRGQETQYF
TRBJ2-7,once,TRBD2,TRBV7-2,TGTGCCAGCAGCTTATTGGGGGGAGGGACCTACGAGCAGTACTTC,CASSLLGGGTYEQYF
TRBJ2-2,few,-,TRBV9,TGTGCCAGCAGCGGGGCTACTAGTCCGGGCGGGGAGCTGTTTTTT,CASSGATSPGGELFF
TRBJ2-5,-,-,TRBV30,TGTGCCTGGAGTGTCGTTTGGGAGACCCAGTACTTC,CAWSVVWETQYF
TRBJ2-7,few,TRBD2,TRBV4-3,TGCGCCAGCAGCCAAGAGGTTCTAGCGGGAGGGCCCTTCAGCTCCTACGAGCAGTACTTC,CASSQEVLAGGPFSSYEQYF
TRBJ2-6,-,-,TRBV7-3,TGTGCCAGCAGCCCTGCGGGCTCTGGGGCCAACGTCCTGACTTTC,CASSPAGSGANVLTF
TRBJ1-3,once,TRBD1,TRBV7-3,TGTGCCATCAGCCTTGGCGGGACAGGGCCCGGAAACACCATATATTTT,CAISLGGTGPGNTIYF
TRBJ2-1,-,TRBD2,TRBV29-1,TGCAGCGTTGTCCCGGGGGGGCACAGTGAGCAGTTCTTC,CSVVPGGHSEQFF
TRBJ2-7,-,TRBD1,TRBV5-1,TGCGCCAGCAGCCTAGGGACAGGGGCGGGGGACGAGCAGTACTTC,CASSLGTGAGDEQYF
TRBJ2-7,-,-,TRBV7-8,TGTGCCAGCAGCCTCCAGGCCGCCTACGAGCAGTACTTC,CASSLQAAYEQYF
TRBJ1-5,few,TRBD1,TRBV6-5,TGTGCCAGCAGCCAAAGGTCAGGGGGTCCCCCTCAGCCCCAGCATTTT,CASSQRSGGPPQPQHF
TRBJ2-3,-,TRBD2,TRBV29-1,TGCAGCGCCCCCTCACCCCTAGCGGGAGGCACAGATACGCAGTATTTT,CSAPSPLAGGTDTQYF
TRBJ2-2,-,-,TRBV30,TGTGCCTGGAGCCCCTACTCGAACACCGGGGAGCTGTTTTTT,CAWSPYSNTGELFF
TRBJ2-3,-,-,TRBV12-5,TGTGCTAGTGGCGACTCAGATACGCAGTATTTT,CASGDSDTQYF
TRBJ2-3,-,-,TRBV11-3,TGTGCCAGCAGCCACCAGAGAGGGCTAAGCACAGATACGCAGTATTTT,CASSHQRGLSTDTQYF
TRBJ2-7,-,-,TRBV4-2,TGTGCCAGCAGCCAAGAAACTGGGGGCTCCTACGAGCAGTACTTC,CASSQETGGSYEQYF
TRBJ2-3,-,-,TRBV6-5,TGTGCCAGCAGTACCCAGCCCAAGGATACGCAGTATTTT,CASSTQPKDTQYF
TRBJ1-5,few,TRBD1,TRBV12-3/TRBV12-4,TGTGCCAGCAGTTTATGGACAGGGGTTAGCAATCAGCCCCAGCATTTT,CASSLWTGVSNQPQHF
TRBJ2-2,-,-,TRBV20-1,TGCAGTGCTAGAGATCTATCTACGGGGACGAACACCGGGGAGCTGTTTTTT,CSARDLSTGTNTGELFF
TRBJ2-5,few,-,TRBV12-3/TRBV12-4,TGTGCCAGCAGTGGACAGCTCCAAGAGACCCAGTACTTC,CASSGQLQETQYF
TRBJ2-7,many,-,TRBV2,TGTGCCAGCAGTCCGCGGGACAGCTCCTACGAGCAGTACTTC,CASSPRDSSYEQYF
TRBJ1-3,few,TRBD1,TRBV6-1,TGTGCCAGCAGTCCTTGGGACAGGGAGGACGTCACCATATATTTT,CASSPWDREDVTIYF
TRBJ1-6,-,-,TRBV7-2,TGTGCCAGCAGCGCGTCAGGGAGGGATAATTCACCCCTCCACTTT,CASSASGRDNSPLHF
TRBJ2-5,once,-,TRBV12-3/TRBV12-4,TGTGCCAGCACCCCTCCAGTAGCGAAAGAGACCCAGTACTTC,CASTPPVAKETQYF
TRBJ2-7,-,-,TRBV25-1,TGTGCCAGCAGTGACATACAGGGTGACTACGAGCAGTACTTC,CASSDIQGDYEQYF
TRBJ2-1,-,TRBD2,TRBV5-1,TGCGCCAGCAGCTTTAGCGGGAGACCCCCTAGTGAGCAGTTCTTC,CASSFSGRPPSEQFF
TRBJ2-3,few,TRBD2,TRBV4-1,TGCGCCAGCAGCCAAGATGACGGGGGGGCCCCCGCGAATACGCAGTATTTT,CASSQDDGGAPANTQYF
TRBJ2-7,-,TRBD2,TRBV27,TGTGCCACATGTGTGGCTAGCGGGGCCCCCTACGAGCAGTACTTC,CATCVASGAPYEQYF
TRBJ2-3,few,TRBD2,TRBV5-6,TGTGCCAGCAGCTTGTCAAGCGGGGGGGCCCGGGCAGATACGCAGTATTTT,CASSLSSGGARADTQYF
TRBJ1-1,few,-,TRBV20-1,TGCAGTGCTAGAGATGACAGCAAGGGCACTGAAGCTTTCTTT,CSARDDSKGTEAFF
TRBJ2-5,-,TRBD2,TRBV5-1,TGCGCCAGCAGTGGGGATAGCGGGGAGACCCAGTACTTC,CASSGDSGETQYF
TRBJ1-1,few,-,TRBV7-9,TGTGCCAGCAGCTCTAGAAGGGTTTCGTTAGTGGCTGAAGCTTTCTTT,CASSSRRVSLVAEAFF
TRBJ2-1,few,-,TRBV21-1,TGTGCCAGCAGCATCTCCACAGGGAACAACAATGAGCAGTTCTTC,CASSISTGNNNEQFF
TRBJ2-2,many,-,TRBV7-9,TGTGCCAGCAGCTTTTCAATCGGGGAGCTGTTTTTT,CASSFSIGELFF
TRBJ2-3,-,-,TRBV7-9,TGTGCCAGCAGCCCACTCACAGGATTTGGTGCAGATACGCAGTATTTT,CASSPLTGFGADTQYF
TRBJ2-1,few,TRBD2,TRBV3-1,TGTGCCAGCAGTCTCAGGGCGGGAGGAGGCAATGAGCAGTTCTTC,CASSLRAGGGNEQFF
TRBJ2-5,-,TRBD1,TRBV5-1,TGCGCCAGCAGCTCTGGGACAGGGCTTGGAGAGACCCAGTACTTC,CASSSGTGLGETQYF
TRBJ2-1,few,-,TRBV27,TGTGCCAGCAGCCCCCCGAACAATGAGCAGTTCTTC,CASSPPNNEQFF
TRBJ1-2,-,-,TRBV12-3/TRBV12-4,TGTGCCAGCAGTTTGGACAGTTCATCACTTAACTATGGCTACACCTTC,CASSLDSSSLNYGYTF
TRBJ1-5,many,-,TRBV10-2,TGCGCCAGCGGACCAGGGGATCAGCCCCAGCATTTT,CASGPGDQPQHF